The sequence of this TCR beta chain was determined in a study of T cell responses to AZD1222 COVID-19 vaccine (dated by TCRdb to the early 2020s). Regarding the complete study: AZD1222 recipients with second doses at about 4 weeks or about 12 weeks were pooled, because spike-specific TCR depth and breadth did not differ between schedules. A total of just over 230 trial participants underwent TCR sequencing, of whom approximately 210 received two doses of AZD1222 and 26 received two doses of the MenACWY control vaccine. Trial participants were enrolled by age into subgroups of 18-55, 56-69 and 70-plus years, and around 140, 26 and 57 TCR-sequenced participants, respectively, were included in these subgroups.

The meaning of the sample's time point label: baseline before first vaccination. Vaccinee samples were obtained from the UK trials COV001 and COV002, which included a single-blind randomized controlled phase 2/3 trial of AZD1222 (ChAdOx1 nCoV-19) in healthy adults. For TCRbeta chain sequencing, PBMC samples were collected from trial participants at day 0 and at day 28 after the second dose. Remarks on this clone: It lacks a known antigen. Base-call qualities are not available, and no considerably larger clone is one nucleotide away.

Summary of the overall study and its limitations: Vaccine-associated CD4 TCRs spanned the whole spike protein, with dominant responses in regions 160-218 and 743-854. Reportedly, almost half of the unique spike-specific TCRs recognized epitopes lying outside the regions that are mutated in the B.1.351 and B.1.1.7 variants. Because no day 14 peak-response samples were available, the repertoires could be characterized only after the peak T cell response. Participants were mostly white British and included more females than males, and it was suggested by the authors that clonal diversity may have been underestimated. Only a handful of AZD1222 recipients were SARS-CoV-2 seropositive at baseline, limiting conclusions about previously exposed vaccinees. The 56-69-year group was small, and its depth increase did not reach significance, likely because of low power. Spike-specific TCR breadth and depth rose significantly after two AZD1222 doses compared with day 0 and with MenACWY recipients.

The CDR3 regions of human TCRbeta chains were analyzed by immunosequencing. From the authors' description of their analysis: Repertoire TCRs were matched against a reference library of SARS-CoV-2-specific TCRs generated with the MIRA antigen-specificity platform. Breadth was defined as the fraction of unique TCRs that were SARS-CoV-2-associated, and depth was defined as the fraction of total T cells that were SARS-CoV-2-associated. Using the MIRA data, each spike-specific TCR was assigned both to the spike region to which the TCR was reactive and to a CD4 or CD8 class. Log10-transformed breadth and depth values were compared by one-way ANOVA with Sidak's multiple comparisons tests. The immuneACCESS repertoire file appears here via TCRdb, limited to in-frame rearrangements. These files lack a portion of the clones; in checked studies, under half of the deficit traces to unresolved V genes, and the cause of the others is not known. The V and J calls and the clone size are those of that table, but D and trimming were determined from the DNA. This sample gives 97,000 or so clones in total; over 75% of them show up just once. Of the sample, about 2.9% is held by the ten largest clones.

Measured from the cysteine to the phenylalanine, the CDR3 is 12 residues long. CDR3 DNA only is kept here, 36 bases in frame from base 1. Trimming takes 6 bases from V and 2 bases from J, and the germline ends sit 4 bases apart. This sequence was found in an adult in good health. Here the sequenced sample was peripheral blood, taken on day 0 of AZD1222 vaccination. The chain is assembled from TRBV12-3 or TRBV12-4 and TRBJ2-2; the D gene is not confidently resolved. The CDR3 is CASRHNTGELFF. The DNA sequence is TGTGCCAGCAGACACAACACCGGGGAGCTGTTTTTT.